This T cell receptor (beta chain) is from a study of PD-1 blockade in classical Hodgkin lymphoma. Study results and limitations: Why repertoires differed is undefined; disease activity or prior therapy possibly contributed. Reports described newly diagnosed patients as having lower baseline TCR diversity than healthy donors.

The time point denotes: newly diagnosed, previously untreated cHL patient sample. Comparators were PBMCs taken from newly diagnosed, untreated classical Hodgkin lymphoma. Trimming removed 6 bases from V and 6 bases from J; junction bases left unmatched: 12. In germline, CDR1 is MNHNY, CDR2 SVGAGI (reference sequence). This CDR3 is 16 amino acids long. Profiling relied on immunoSEQ multiplex PCR, and the TCRdb table lists in-frame clones only, not all of them. The sample has roughly 77,000 clones, 93% seen once; the top ten hold 2.6%. Worth noting for this clone: Its matching antigen is unknown.

Sequenced: peripheral blood mononuclear cells (PBMCs). The chain is built from TRBV6-6 and TRBJ2-7, with 12 bases aligning to TRBD1. This TCR derives from a human donor with classical Hodgkin lymphoma. CDR3 bases: TGTGCCAGCAGCCGAAAAAAGGGACAGGGGGCGATCGAGCAGTACTTC. Amino acid sequence: CASSRKKGQGAIEQYF.